The subject of this entry is one T cell receptor beta chain. Antigen: not known. With a J-beta primer mix and a sample-barcoded 5' primer, a second PCR ran about 7 to 11 cycles. Every cDNA molecule carried a tag from a template-switch adaptor bearing 12 random nucleotides. TCRdb passed the 5' RACE reads through MiXCR, listing each CDR3 protein once. The sample has 650,000 to 800,000 distinct CDR3 sequences; approximately 48% are singletons. V was trimmed by 4 bases and J by 1 base, leaving 21 bases between them. CDR1 and CDR2 from the germline V gene are SQVTM and ANQGSEA. This CDR3 has 17 residues. This sample was taken from a study of blood T cells in healthy people across ages. Findings and caveats of the study: Changes seen in expanded clonotypes were possibly confounded by donor CMV status left unknown. The study found TCR beta diversity correlated strongly with naive T cell percentage. Because sorting was not performed, PBMCs prevented conclusive naive versus antigen-experienced comparison.

The chain couples TRBV29-1 to TRBJ2-3; weak D call: TRBD2 (6 bases). This sequence was found in a man aged 55 to 69 in good health. The sample comprised blood. In nucleotides, the CDR3 is TGCAGCGTTGTTCCGCTCTTTTCCGGGAGTGGCACAGATACGCAGTATTTT. As protein: CSVVPLFSGSGTDTQYF.